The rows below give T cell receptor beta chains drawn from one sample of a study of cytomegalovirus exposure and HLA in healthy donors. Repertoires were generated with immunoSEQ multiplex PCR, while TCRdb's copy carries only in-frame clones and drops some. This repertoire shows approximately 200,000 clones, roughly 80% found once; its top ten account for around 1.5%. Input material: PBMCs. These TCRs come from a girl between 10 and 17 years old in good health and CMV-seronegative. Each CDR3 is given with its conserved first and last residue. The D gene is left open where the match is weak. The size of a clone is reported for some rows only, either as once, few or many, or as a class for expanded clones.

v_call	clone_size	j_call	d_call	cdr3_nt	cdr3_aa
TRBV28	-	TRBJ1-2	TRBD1	TGTGCCAGCAGTACCCCCCTGATGATGGGGACAGGCATCTATGGCTACACCTTC	CASSTPLMMGTGIYGYTF
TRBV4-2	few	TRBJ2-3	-	TGTGCCAGCAGCCGCGATCCGGGACTCCTCATTGATACGCAGTATTTT	CASSRDPGLLIDTQYF
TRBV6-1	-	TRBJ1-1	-	TGTGCCAGCAGTCTGCGGAACACTGAAGCTTTCTTT	CASSLRNTEAFF
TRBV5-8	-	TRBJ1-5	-	TGTGCCAGCAGCTTCAGCGGGCCCCAGCATTTT	CASSFSGPQHF
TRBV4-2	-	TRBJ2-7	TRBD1	TGTGCCAGCAGCCAGACAGGGGGGGTCTACGAGCAGTACTTC	CASSQTGGVYEQYF
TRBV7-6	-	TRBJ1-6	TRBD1	TGTGCCAGCAGCTTAGGCCGACAGGGATCCCCGAATTCACCCCTCCACTTT	CASSLGRQGSPNSPLHF
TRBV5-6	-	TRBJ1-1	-	TGTGCCAGCAGCTTGTTCGGGTACGAGCCCACTGAAGCTTTCTTT	CASSLFGYEPTEAFF
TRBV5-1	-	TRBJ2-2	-	TGCGCCAGCAGCTTGAAAGCTACCGGGGAGCTGTTTTTT	CASSLKATGELFF
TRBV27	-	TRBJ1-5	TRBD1	TGTGCCAGCAGTTTGGGCGGGACAGCAATCATCAAGCCCCAGCATTTT	CASSLGGTAIIKPQHF
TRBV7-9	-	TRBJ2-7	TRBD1	TGTTCCAGCAGCTCAAAGGGATGGGACAGACCGTCCTACGAGCAGTACTTC	CSSSSKGWDRPSYEQYF
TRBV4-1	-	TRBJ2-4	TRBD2	TGCGCCAGCAGCCAAGCGGGGGGGGTCGGCAAAAACATTCAGTACTTC	CASSQAGGVGKNIQYF
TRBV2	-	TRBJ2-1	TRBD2	TGTGCCAGCAGGAGACTAGCGATCTCCTACAATGAGCAGTTCTTC	CASRRLAISYNEQFF
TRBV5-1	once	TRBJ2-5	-	TGCGCCAGCGGGACACAAGAGACCCAGTACTTC	CASGTQETQYF
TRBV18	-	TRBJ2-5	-	TGTGCCAGCTCACCACCTGGGGGCCTGCGAGAGACCCAGTACTTC	CASSPPGGLRETQYF